This record concerns one T cell receptor (beta chain) sequence. The data belong to a study of blood T cell repertoires in COVID-19. TCRdb's copy holds only in-frame clones and misses some; the assay was immunoSEQ multiplex PCR. The sample lists 200,000 to 250,000 clones, around four fifths occurring once. The sample comprised PBMCs or T cells enriched from blood (not recorded which). The origin of this receptor is a woman aged 50 to 60 who had been exposed to COVID-19.

This chain's CDR3 is CASSAQTEETQYF. For the CDR3, the DNA is TGTGCCAGCAGCGCACAGACAGAAGAGACCCAGTACTTC. The chain couples TRBV11-1 to TRBJ2-5; D perhaps matches TRBD1 (5 bases). CDR1 is SGHAT, CDR2 FQDESV, per germline (reference sequence). Trimming took 5 bases from V and 3 from J, leaving 10 bases between them. The CDR3 is 13 residues long.